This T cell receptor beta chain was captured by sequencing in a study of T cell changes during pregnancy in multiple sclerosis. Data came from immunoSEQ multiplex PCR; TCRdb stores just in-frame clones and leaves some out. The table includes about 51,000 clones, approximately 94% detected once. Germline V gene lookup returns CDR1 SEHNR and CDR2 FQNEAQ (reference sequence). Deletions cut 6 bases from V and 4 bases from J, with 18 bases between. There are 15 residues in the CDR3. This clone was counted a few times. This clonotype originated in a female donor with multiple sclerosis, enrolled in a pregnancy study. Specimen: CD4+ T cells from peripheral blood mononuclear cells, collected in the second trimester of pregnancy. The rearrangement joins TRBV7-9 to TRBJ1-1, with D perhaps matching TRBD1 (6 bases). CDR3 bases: TGTGCCAGCAGTAAAGGGGGGGGCGGGGGCACTGAAGCTTTCTTT. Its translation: CASSKGGGGGTEAFF. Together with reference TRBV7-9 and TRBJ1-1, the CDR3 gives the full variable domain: DTGVSQNPRHKITKRGQNVTFRCDPISEHNRLYWYRQTLGQGPEFLTYFQNEAQLEKSRLLSDRFSAERPKGSFSTLEIQRTEQGDSAMYLCASSKGGGGGTEAFFGQGTRLTVV.